This entry describes one T cell receptor beta chain. This clonotype was seen many times. The antigen it binds to is not known. Base qualities are missing; no much larger clone stands one base away. This sample is drawn from a study of early T cells in non-severe SARS-CoV-2 infection (dated by TCRdb to the early 2020s). A note on the overall study: Because TCR sequencing was done on bulk RNA from unsorted whole blood, the alpha and beta chains could not be paired.

The V and J ends are trimmed by 2 bases and 7 bases, leaving 11 bases between them. Taken from cysteine to phenylalanine, the CDR3 has 13 residues. The read is trimmed to its CDR3 DNA, 39 bases read in frame from base 1. CDR1 and CDR2 were assigned from the germline V gene as SGHAT and FQNNGV. Receptors were amplified or captured by 5' RACE. The sequencing machine was a NextSeq 500. In the TCR library protocol, unique molecular identifiers were attached to individual cDNA molecules to correct for PCR bias and sequencing error. Both TCR alpha and beta chains were sequenced, and tight co-correlation was observed between alpha and beta sequence abundances in each sample. Per the source publication's procedure: Decombinator V4 was used to annotate TCR sequences for V gene, J gene and CDR3. Expanded TCRs were defined as changing significantly between any two time points under a Poisson model with p below 0.0001. TCR abundances were normalised to the total number of TCRs sequenced in each sample and reported as counts per million. TRAV1-2 paired with TRAJ12, TRAJ20 or TRAJ33 defined MAIT TCRs, while TRAV10 paired with TRAJ18 defined iNKT TCRs. A search of VDJdb, accessed on 1 November 2021, was run for TCRs annotated to CMV, EBV and SARS-CoV-2, with TCRs annotated for multiple antigens excluded. Through fastp at Q25 and MiXCR, TCRdb rebuilt clones from the public reads, retaining in-frame beta chains. When rows share a CDR3 protein, they turn into one entry using the most common DNA and genes. The V and J calls reflect TCRdb's pipeline rather than the authors' work. A total of some 50,000 distinct CDR3 sequences appear in this sample, about 9.1% of them only once. 3.5% to 5% of the sample goes to the ten largest clones.

Results and caveats for the whole study, not just this receptor: VDJdb matching was skewed toward anti-spike CD8 responses and likely underestimated virus-specific expansions, missing private and CD4 specificities.

The study was a case-control design nested within a healthcare worker cohort in London, UK, with weekly nasopharyngeal swab PCR tests and blood sampling. Healthcare workers were recruited between 23 and 31 March 2020, during the week of the UK lockdown, and were followed weekly for up to about 15 weeks. The chain uses TRBV11-2 and TRBJ1-1; no D gene is confidently identified. Material for sequencing was whole blood. The sequence came from an adult who was a healthcare worker with PCR-confirmed SARS-CoV-2 infection or an uninfected control (not recorded which). The CDR3 here reads CASSLYAVGEAFF. The sequence in DNA is TGTGCCAGCAGCTTATACGCAGTCGGTGAAGCTTTCTTT.